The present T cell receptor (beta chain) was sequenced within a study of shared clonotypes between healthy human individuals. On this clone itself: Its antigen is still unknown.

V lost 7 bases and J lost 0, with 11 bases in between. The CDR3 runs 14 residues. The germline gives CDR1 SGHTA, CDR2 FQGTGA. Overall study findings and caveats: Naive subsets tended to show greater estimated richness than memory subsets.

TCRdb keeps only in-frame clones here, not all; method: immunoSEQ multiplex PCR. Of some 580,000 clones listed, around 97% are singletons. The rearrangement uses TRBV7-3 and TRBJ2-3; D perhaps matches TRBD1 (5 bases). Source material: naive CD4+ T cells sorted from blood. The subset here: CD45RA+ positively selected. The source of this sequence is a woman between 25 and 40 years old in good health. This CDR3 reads CASTVDSSTDTQYF. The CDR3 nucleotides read TGTGCCAGCACCGTCGACAGTAGCACAGATACGCAGTATTTT.